Described below is a single T cell receptor (beta chain) sequence and its context. The antigen remains undetermined. These data originate in a study of beta chain features in type 1 diabetes. Study-wide points: PCR might favor shorter templates, but any such skew would affect patients and controls equally.

The sequenced template was cDNA made from the entire isolated RNA. TCRdb's copy holds only in-frame clones and misses some; the assay was immunoSEQ multiplex PCR. The table has a few hundred thousand clones, 25% to 35% seen once; the top ten hold under 5%. With 3 bases removed from V and 2 bases from J, the gap between germline ends came to 10 bases. Per germline, CDR1 ENHRY and CDR2 SYGVKD. This CDR3 has 14 residues. The rearrangement uses TRBV10-3 and TRBJ1-1; D uncertain. The clonotype comes from a man younger than 45 in good health. Sequenced material: central memory CD4+ T cells from blood. The CDR3 DNA reads TGTGCCATCAGTGAAGGGCAGATTAACACTGAAGCTTTCTTT. It yields the protein CAISEGQINTEAFF.